A selection of T cell receptor beta chains follows, all from one sample in a study of post-analysis software for immune sequencing data. Each CDR3 protein is one row after TCRdb ran MiXCR on the PCR reads. The repertoire includes about 680,000 distinct CDR3 sequences, around 60% of them detected once, and around 11% sits in the top ten. The sequenced sample was blood. The origin of the receptors is a girl aged 2-9 years with multiple sclerosis. CDR3s include the opening cysteine and the closing phenylalanine or tryptophan. D genes are given only for firm matches. Clone size, where shown, is once, few, many, or a class for clones that have expanded.

abundance	d_gene	v_gene	j_gene	CDR3nt	CDR3aa
.	TRBD2	TRBV2	TRBJ2-7	TGTGCCAGCAGTGAGGCACTAGCGGGCTACGAGCAGTACTTC	CASSEALAGYEQYF
.	.	TRBV2	TRBJ2-5	TGTGCCAGCAGTGACATTCGGGAGACCCAGTACTTC	CASSDIRETQYF
.	TRBD2	TRBV6-5	TRBJ2-5	TGTGCCAGCAGTTACTCGAGGGGACTAGCGGGGAATCAAGAGACCCAGTACTTC	CASSYSRGLAGNQETQYF
.	TRBD2	TRBV12-3/TRBV12-4	TRBJ2-4	TGTGCCAGCGGAACTAGCGGGGGAACGCACATTCAGTACTTC	CASGTSGGTHIQYF
.	.	TRBV4-3	TRBJ2-5	TGCGCCAGCAGCCAGTTCCGGGACGAACCCTATGAGACCCAGTACTTC	CASSQFRDEPYETQYF
.	.	TRBV6-6	TRBJ2-1	TGTGCCAGCGGTAGAAACAATGAGCAGTTCTTC	CASGRNNEQFF
.	.	TRBV5-5	TRBJ1-2	TGTGCCAGCAGCTCCGGGGGAGAAACTGGCTACACCTTC	CASSSGGETGYTF
.	.	TRBV12-3/TRBV12-4	TRBJ2-1	TGTGCCAGCAGTTCCTCGGGTGGGCCATCCTACAATGAGCAGTTCTTC	CASSSSGGPSYNEQFF
few	.	TRBV5-5	TRBJ1-2	TGTGCCAGCAGCTTAGGCTCTCCTAACTATGGCTACACCTTC	CASSLGSPNYGYTF
.	.	TRBV4-2	TRBJ1-4	TGTGCCAGCAGCCAAGCAGAAGCCAGGAATGAAAAACTGTTTTTT	CASSQAEARNEKLFF
.	.	TRBV25-1	TRBJ1-4	TGTGCCAGCAGTTGGACGTCGACTAATGAAAAACTGTTTTTT	CASSWTSTNEKLFF
.	TRBD1	TRBV10-3	TRBJ2-5	TGTGCCATCGCCGGGACAGGGCCACAAGAGACCCAGTACTTC	CAIAGTGPQETQYF
.	.	TRBV28	TRBJ1-2	TGTGCCAGCAGAACGGAGACCGGGATCCAGCAGGGCTACACCTTC	CASRTETGIQQGYTF
.	.	TRBV10-3	TRBJ2-5	TGTGCCATCAGTGCAGGGGCGGAGGAGACCCAGTACTTC	CAISAGAEETQYF
.	TRBD1	TRBV2	TRBJ2-1	TGTGCCAGCAGTGAGGGACAGGGGAGAAATGAGCAGTTCTTC	CASSEGQGRNEQFF
.	TRBD1	TRBV7-8	TRBJ1-1	TGTGCCAGCGACCGACAGGGAGCCAACACTGAAGCTTTCTTT	CASDRQGANTEAFF
.	.	TRBV7-2	TRBJ2-4	TGTGCCAGCAGCTTAAGAGGGGGGGACATTCAGTACTTC	CASSLRGGDIQYF
.	TRBD1	TRBV2	TRBJ1-5	TGTGCCAGCAGTGGGCAGGGGGCATGGCAGCCCCAGCATTTT	CASSGQGAWQPQHF
.	.	TRBV6-5	TRBJ2-7	TGTGCCAGCAGAAGAGCCGGGACATTAACCGAGCAGTACTTC	CASRRAGTLTEQYF
.	TRBD2	TRBV10-3	TRBJ2-1	TGTGCCATCAAATTAGCGGGAGGGCCGGGTGAGCAGTTCTTC	CAIKLAGGPGEQFF
.	TRBD2	TRBV12-3/TRBV12-4	TRBJ2-1	TGTGCCAGCAGTCCACCGACTAGCGGGGGGTGGGAGCAGTTCTTC	CASSPPTSGGWEQFF
.	TRBD1	TRBV10-3	TRBJ1-2	TGTGCCATCACCGCAGGGACAGGCCTTAACTATGGCTACACCTTC	CAITAGTGLNYGYTF
few	.	TRBV12-3/TRBV12-4	TRBJ1-4	TGTGCCAGCAGTTCACTCCAGCTCAATGAAAAACTGTTTTTT	CASSSLQLNEKLFF
.	TRBD1	TRBV3-1	TRBJ1-2	TGTGCCAGCAGCCAAGATCGGACAGGCGTAGGCTATGGCTACACCTTC	CASSQDRTGVGYGYTF
.	.	TRBV4-3	TRBJ2-1	TGCGCCAGCAGCCAAGTTCAGTCCATTTACAATGAGCAGTTCTTC	CASSQVQSIYNEQFF
.	.	TRBV4-3	TRBJ2-6	TGCGCCAGCAGCCAAGGCCGCGGACTCCACTACTCTGGGGCCAACGTCCTGACTTTC	CASSQGRGLHYSGANVLTF